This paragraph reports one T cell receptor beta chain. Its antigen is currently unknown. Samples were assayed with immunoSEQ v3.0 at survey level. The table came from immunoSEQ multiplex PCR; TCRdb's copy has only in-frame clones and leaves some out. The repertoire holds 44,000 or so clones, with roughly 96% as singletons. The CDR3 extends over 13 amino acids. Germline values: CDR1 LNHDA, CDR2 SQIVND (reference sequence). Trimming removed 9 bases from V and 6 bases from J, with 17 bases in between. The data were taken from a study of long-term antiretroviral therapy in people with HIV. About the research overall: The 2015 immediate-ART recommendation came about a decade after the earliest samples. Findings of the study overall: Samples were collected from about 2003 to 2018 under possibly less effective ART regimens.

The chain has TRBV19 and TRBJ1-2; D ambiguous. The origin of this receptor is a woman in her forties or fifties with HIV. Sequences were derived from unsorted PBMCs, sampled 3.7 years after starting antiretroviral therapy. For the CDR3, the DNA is TGTGCCAGCGGGCCTCACACAAGGAATGGCTACACCTTC. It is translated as CASGPHTRNGYTF.